This entry features one T cell receptor (beta chain) sequence. The antigen is undetermined. V dropped 0 bases and J dropped 9 bases, with 12 bases sitting between them. The CDR3 consists of 14 residues. In germline, CDR1 is WSHSY, CDR2 SAAADI. The table came from immunoSEQ multiplex PCR; TCRdb's copy has only in-frame clones and leaves some out. Of about 340,000 clones in the sample, approximately 93% were seen once. This sample was taken from a study of brain T cells in children with intractable seizures. Study-wide results and limits: Patients' HCMV serostatus was unknown; virus specificity rests on CDR3 similarity alone.

Specified time point: blood from clinic visit 5 months post-surgery; TSC patient then seizure free. The sequenced cases were selected for having the highest brain T cell transcript signatures. The sample in question was peripheral blood, obtained less than 6 months after surgery. The sequence was obtained from a boy younger than two with tuberous sclerosis and intractable seizures. The chain couples TRBV10-2 to TRBJ1-5, with D perhaps TRBD1 (6 bases). The CDR3 DNA reads TGCGCCAGCAGTGAGTCTAAGGGGGATTGGCCCCAGCATTTT. Protein product: CASSESKGDWPQHF.